The entry below describes one T cell receptor (beta chain). The CDR3 spans 14 residues. Germline values: CDR1 MNHEY, CDR2 SMNVEV (reference sequence). V was clipped by 4 bases and J by 0 bases; unmatched bases: 3. The sample is drawn from a study of T cell changes during pregnancy in multiple sclerosis. Profiled with immunoSEQ multiplex PCR; TCRdb holds only in-frame clones, not every one. This table holds around 13,000 clones, about 91% found once. This receptor was obtained from a female donor in good health, enrolled as a control in a pregnancy study. The V gene is TRBV27, the J gene TRBJ2-7; 7 bases align to TRBD1. The sample here was CD8+ T cells from peripheral blood mononuclear cells, taken in the second trimester of pregnancy. CDR3 DNA: TGTGCCAGCAGTTCGACAGGGAGCTCCTACGAGCAGTACTTC. Translated, it gives CASSSTGSSYEQYF.